Here is one T cell receptor (beta chain) with its context. This table comes from immunoSEQ multiplex PCR, and its TCRdb copy is limited to in-frame clones, with some not included. This sample has some 83,000 clones, with about 81% found just once. This CDR3 contains 14 residues. CDR1 LNHDA and CDR2 SQIVND come from the germline V gene (reference sequence). The V end was cut by 5 bases, the J end by 4 bases, with 13 bases between. This sample stems from a study of OX40 agonist ivuxolimab in advanced cancers. Material: CD4+ or CD8+ T cells sorted from blood, obtained in a trial of the OX40 agonist ivuxolimab. The chain links TRBV19 to TRBJ2-3; D is perhaps TRBD1 (6 bases). This TCR was recovered from an adult with an advanced solid tumor such as melanoma, head and neck, liver or kidney cancer. The CDR3 DNA is TGTGCCAGTAGTGACACAGGGTTTGCAGATACGCAGTATTTT. This translates into CASSDTGFADTQYF.